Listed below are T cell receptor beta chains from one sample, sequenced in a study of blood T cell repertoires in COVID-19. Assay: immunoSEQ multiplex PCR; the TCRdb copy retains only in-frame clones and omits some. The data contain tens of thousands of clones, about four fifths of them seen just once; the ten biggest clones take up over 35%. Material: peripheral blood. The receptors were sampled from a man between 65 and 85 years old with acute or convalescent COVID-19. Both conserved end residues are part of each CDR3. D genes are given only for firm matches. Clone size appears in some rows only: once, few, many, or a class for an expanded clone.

CASSLALGQSPHEQYF | TGTGCCAGCAGCTTAGCGCTGGGACAGTCCCCCCACGAGCAGTACTTC | TRBD1 | TRBV7-8 | once | TRBJ2-7
CASSLAGPSDTQYF | TGTGCCAGCAGCTTAGCGGGCCCTTCAGATACGCAGTATTTT | NA | TRBV7-3 | NA | TRBJ2-3
CATTKGALNNEQFF | TGTGCCACCACAAAGGGGGCGCTGAACAATGAGCAGTTCTTC | TRBD1 | TRBV28 | NA | TRBJ2-1
CASSPDRAYEQYF | TGTGCCAGCAGCCCCGACAGGGCCTACGAGCAGTACTTC | TRBD1 | TRBV7-8 | NA | TRBJ2-7
CASSPDRISYEQYF | TGCGCCAGCAGCCCGGACAGGATTTCCTACGAGCAGTACTTC | TRBD1 | TRBV5-1 | once | TRBJ2-7
CASSQDRGDYGYTF | TGTGCCAGCAGCCAAGACAGGGGCGACTATGGCTACACCTTC | TRBD1 | TRBV9 | NA | TRBJ1-2
CASRPGGYTEAFF | TGTGCCAGCAGGCCCGGAGGGTACACTGAAGCTTTCTTT | NA | TRBV12-3/TRBV12-4 | NA | TRBJ1-1
CASSQPGQGEKLFF | TGCGCCAGCAGCCAACCGGGACAGGGTGAAAAACTGTTTTTT | TRBD1 | TRBV5-1 | NA | TRBJ1-4
CASSPPGNTQYF | TGTGCCAGCAGTCCCCCCGGGAATACGCAGTATTTT | NA | TRBV2 | NA | TRBJ2-3
CASRGRQNSNQPQHF | TGTGCCAGCAGAGGGAGGCAGAATAGCAATCAGCCCCAGCATTTT | NA | TRBV27 | NA | TRBJ1-5
CATSRDYRDRDQPQHF | TGTGCCACCAGCAGAGATTATCGGGACAGGGATCAGCCCCAGCATTTT | TRBD1 | TRBV15 | NA | TRBJ1-5
CASGLVSRSYNEQFF | TGTGCTAGTGGTTTGGTTAGCAGATCCTACAATGAGCAGTTCTTC | NA | TRBV12-5 | NA | TRBJ2-1
CASSNQAASTDTQYF | TGTGCCAGCAGCAACCAGGCCGCTAGCACAGATACGCAGTATTTT | NA | TRBV21-1 | NA | TRBJ2-3
CASSHQGAAEAFF | TGTGCCAGCAGTCATCAGGGGGCCGCTGAAGCTTTCTTT | TRBD1 | TRBV6-5 | NA | TRBJ1-1
CASSRDPGTSSTDTQYF | TGTGCCAGCAGCCGAGACCCCGGGACTTCTAGCACAGATACGCAGTATTTT | NA | TRBV3-1/TRBV3-2 | NA | TRBJ2-3
CASMAGVVTGELFF | TGTGCCAGCATGGCGGGGGTCGTCACCGGGGAGCTGTTTTTT | TRBD2 | TRBV2 | NA | TRBJ2-2
CASSLKPLAGLPSSYNEQFF | TGTGCTAGCAGCTTAAAGCCCCTAGCGGGACTCCCGAGCTCCTACAATGAGCAGTTCTTC | TRBD2 | TRBV7-7 | NA | TRBJ2-1
CATSRDRTSGAKNIQYF | TGTGCCACCAGCAGAGATCGAACTAGCGGGGCCAAAAACATTCAGTACTTC | TRBD2 | TRBV15 | NA | TRBJ2-4
CASSIGSGYTGELFF | TGTGCCAGTAGTATCGGTAGCGGGTACACCGGGGAGCTGTTTTTT | TRBD2 | TRBV19 | NA | TRBJ2-2
CAWSQSSGAYEQYF | TGTGCCTGGAGTCAGTCTAGCGGGGCCTACGAGCAGTACTTC | TRBD2 | TRBV30 | NA | TRBJ2-7
CASSLAGGNEQYF | TGCGCCAGCAGCTTGGCGGGGGGTAACGAGCAGTACTTC | TRBD2 | TRBV5-1 | NA | TRBJ2-7
CASSVGGSGEQFF | TGTGCCAGCAGCGTAGGCGGGAGCGGTGAGCAGTTCTTC | TRBD2 | TRBV9 | once | TRBJ2-1
CASSQDQAYQPQHF | TGCGCCAGCAGCCAAGATCAGGCGTATCAGCCCCAGCATTTT | NA | TRBV4-3 | NA | TRBJ1-5
CASSLGGRGQETQYF | TGTGCCAGCAGCTTGGGGGGTAGGGGACAAGAGACCCAGTACTTC | NA | TRBV5-6 | once | TRBJ2-5
CASSPGGQPYEQYF | TGCGCCAGCAGCCCCGGGGGACAGCCCTACGAGCAGTACTTC | NA | TRBV5-1 | NA | TRBJ2-7
CASRSLHTNTYEQYF | TGTGCCAGTAGAAGCCTGCATACCAATACCTACGAGCAGTACTTC | NA | TRBV19 | NA | TRBJ2-7
CASSFPGLGGVNTEAFF | TGTGCCAGCAGTTTCCCGGGACTAGGTGGGGTGAACACTGAAGCTTTCTTT | NA | TRBV28 | NA | TRBJ1-1
CASSGGQGVGEKLFF | TGTGCCAGCTCAGGCGGACAGGGTGTCGGGGAAAAACTGTTTTTT | TRBD1 | TRBV18 | NA | TRBJ1-4
CASSLGQTNTGELFF | TGTGCCAGCAGCTTGGGACAGACGAACACCGGGGAGCTGTTTTTT | TRBD1 | TRBV11-3 | NA | TRBJ2-2
CASSVEGGGFSYEQYF | TGTGCCAGCAGCGTAGAGGGCGGGGGATTCTCCTACGAGCAGTACTTC | TRBD2 | TRBV9 | NA | TRBJ2-7
CASSPNPLGGSYGYTF | TGTGCCAGCAGTCCCAACCCCCTAGGGGGCAGCTATGGCTACACCTTC | TRBD1 | TRBV5-5 | NA | TRBJ1-2
CASSLAPGTDYEQYF | TGTGCCAGCAGCTTGGCACCCGGGACAGACTACGAGCAGTACTTC | TRBD1 | TRBV7-6 | NA | TRBJ2-7
CSVLRQGPYNEQFF | TGCAGCGTCCTGAGGCAGGGCCCCTACAATGAGCAGTTCTTC | NA | TRBV29-1 | NA | TRBJ2-1
CASSYRLDLETQYF | TGTGCCAGCAGCTACCGACTAGACTTGGAGACCCAGTACTTC | NA | TRBV7-9 | NA | TRBJ2-5
CASSSPAGAYGYTF | TGTGCCAGCAGCTCCCCTGCGGGGGCCTATGGCTACACCTTC | NA | TRBV7-9 | NA | TRBJ1-2
CASSPSGHRIGELFF | TGTGCCAGCAGCCCGAGCGGGCACAGAATCGGGGAGCTGTTTTTT | NA | TRBV9 | NA | TRBJ2-2
CASSGFGRGPGQPQHF | TGTGCCAGCAGTGGGTTCGGCAGGGGCCCTGGACAGCCCCAGCATTTT | NA | TRBV2 | NA | TRBJ1-5
CASKGLAGIRNEQFF | TGTGCCAGCAAGGGACTAGCGGGAATTCGAAATGAGCAGTTCTTC | TRBD2 | TRBV2 | NA | TRBJ2-1
CASSPGTWEYGYTF | TGCGCCAGCAGCCCGGGGACTTGGGAATATGGCTACACCTTC | NA | TRBV5-1 | NA | TRBJ1-2
CASSIRGNQPQHF | TGTGCCAGCAGCATCAGGGGCAATCAGCCCCAGCATTTT | NA | TRBV5-8 | NA | TRBJ1-5
CASSELWQSGAQHF | TGTGCCAGCAGTGAATTGTGGCAGTCCGGAGCCCAGCATTTT | NA | TRBV6-1 | NA | TRBJ1-5
CASTMIQGNSPLHF | TGTGCCAGCACGATGATACAGGGAAATTCACCCCTCCACTTT | NA | TRBV2 | NA | TRBJ1-6
CASRLAGGGTQYF | TGTGCCAGCAGACTAGCGGGGGGAGGTACGCAGTATTTT | TRBD2 | TRBV6-5 | NA | TRBJ2-3
CASSYSSADNEQFF | TGTGCCAGCAGTTACTCAAGCGCGGACAATGAGCAGTTCTTC | NA | TRBV6-2/TRBV6-3 | NA | TRBJ2-1
CASSYGFVRDTEAFF | TGTGCCAGCAGTTATGGGTTCGTCCGGGACACTGAAGCTTTCTTT | NA | TRBV6-5 | NA | TRBJ1-1
CATSDWDISTDTQYF | TGTGCCACCAGTGACTGGGACATATCGACAGATACGCAGTATTTT | NA | TRBV24-1 | NA | TRBJ2-3
CASSPQGAMNTEAFF | TGCGCCAGCAGCCCTCAGGGGGCCATGAACACTGAAGCTTTCTTT | TRBD1 | TRBV4-3 | NA | TRBJ1-1
CASKQGNEQFF | TGTGCCAGCAAACAGGGCAATGAGCAGTTCTTC | NA | TRBV28 | NA | TRBJ2-1
CASSAGQGLGYGYTF | TGTGCCAGCAGCGCTGGACAGGGGCTTGGCTATGGCTACACCTTC | TRBD1 | TRBV7-3 | NA | TRBJ1-2
CASSDPGQGHSNQPQHF | TGTGCCAGCAGTGATCCGGGACAGGGACATAGCAATCAGCCCCAGCATTTT | TRBD1 | TRBV6-1 | once | TRBJ1-5
CASSFRVGGETDTQYF | TGTGCCAGCAGCTTCAGGGTGGGGGGAGAAACAGATACGCAGTATTTT | NA | TRBV7-8 | NA | TRBJ2-3
CASSQAPSGTGVSYEQYF | TGCGCCAGCAGCCAAGCCCCATCCGGGACAGGGGTCTCCTACGAGCAGTACTTC | TRBD1 | TRBV4-3 | NA | TRBJ2-7
CASSPFRTSVTDEQFF | TGTGCCAGCAGTCCTTTCCGGACTAGCGTCACAGATGAGCAGTTCTTC | TRBD2 | TRBV27 | NA | TRBJ2-1
CASSLPGTGLNTEAFF | TGTGCCAGCAGCTTACCAGGGACAGGGCTGAACACTGAAGCTTTCTTT | TRBD1 | TRBV7-3 | once | TRBJ1-1
CASSYTGAYQPQHF | TGTGCCAGCAGTTACACGGGAGCATATCAGCCCCAGCATTTT | NA | TRBV6-2/TRBV6-3 | NA | TRBJ1-5
CATSAGLAGPGELFF | TGTGCCACCAGTGCCGGACTAGCGGGACCCGGGGAGCTGTTTTTT | TRBD2 | TRBV24-1 | NA | TRBJ2-2
CASSLTSSYNEQFF | TGCGCCAGCAGCTTAACCAGCTCCTACAATGAGCAGTTCTTC | NA | TRBV5-1 | NA | TRBJ2-1